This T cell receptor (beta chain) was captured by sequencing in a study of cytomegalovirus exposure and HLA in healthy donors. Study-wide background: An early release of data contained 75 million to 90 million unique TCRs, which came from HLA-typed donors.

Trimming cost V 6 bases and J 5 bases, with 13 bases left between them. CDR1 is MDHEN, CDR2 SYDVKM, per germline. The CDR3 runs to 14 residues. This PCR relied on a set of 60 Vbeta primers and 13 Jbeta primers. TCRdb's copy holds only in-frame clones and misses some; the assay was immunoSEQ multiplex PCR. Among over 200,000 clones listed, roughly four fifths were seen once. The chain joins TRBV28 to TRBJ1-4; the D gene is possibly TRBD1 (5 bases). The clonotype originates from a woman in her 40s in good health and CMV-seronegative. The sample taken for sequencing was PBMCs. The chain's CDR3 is CASRSGVPNEKLFF. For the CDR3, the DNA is TGTGCCAGCAGGTCGGGGGTCCCCAATGAAAAACTGTTTTTT. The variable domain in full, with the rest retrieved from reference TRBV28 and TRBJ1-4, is DVKVTQSSRYLVKRTGEKVFLECVQDMDHENMFWYRQDPGLGLRLIYFSYDVKMKEKGDIPEGYSVSREKKERFSLILESASTNQTSMYLCASRSGVPNEKLFFGSGTQLSVL.